The 25 T cell receptor beta chains below come from one sample, sequenced in a study of cytomegalovirus exposure and HLA in healthy donors. It was with 60 Vbeta and 13 Jbeta primers that the PCR ran. The repertoire was sequenced with immunoSEQ multiplex PCR; TCRdb's copy has only in-frame clones and lacks some. The profile covers roughly 140,000 clones, with roughly 78% appearing a single time and under 3% taken by the ten largest. The sample taken for sequencing was PBMCs. These receptors originate from a man in his forties in good health and CMV-seropositive.

This chain uses TRBV5-1 with TRBJ2-5; tentatively, D is TRBD2 (5 bases). Trimming stripped 0 bases from V and 5 bases from J, with 11 bases between. The CDR3 runs to 14 residues. In germline, CDR1 is SGHRS, CDR2 YFSETQ. This CDR3 is CASSLGEGQETQYF. The CDR3 nucleotides read TGCGCCAGCAGCTTGGGAGAGGGCCAGGAGACCCAGTACTTC.

This sequence joins TRBV7-2 and TRBJ1-1, with D possibly TRBD1 on 6 matching bases. This CDR3 is built from 14 residues. The germline gives CDR1 SGHTA, CDR2 FQGNSA. Between the trimmed V and J ends, which lost 0 bases and 5 bases, there was a span of 10 bases. In nucleotides, the CDR3 is TGTGCCAGCAGCTTAGCAGGGGGTGGGACTGAAGCTTTCTTT. It specifies CASSLAGGGTEAFF.

This clone was seen only a few times. This chain connects TRBV6-6 to TRBJ1-1, with 9 bases that match TRBD1. Losses at the gene ends were 2 bases for V and 1 base for J; bases not matched to a gene: 2. The germline V gene encodes CDR1 MNHNY and CDR2 SVGAGI (reference sequence). The CDR3 is made up of 15 amino acids. DNA for the CDR3: TGTGCCAGCAGTTACAAGGGACAGGGGAACACTGAAGCTTTCTTT. It yields the protein CASSYKGQGNTEAFF.

This clone was counted only a few times. The chain joins TRBV5-6 to TRBJ1-1; no definite D call. Germline CDR1 SGHDT, CDR2 YYEEEE. The V end lost 1 base, the J end lost 3 bases, and 7 bases lay between the germline ends. The CDR3 has 13 amino acids. CDR3 coding DNA: TGTGCCAGCAGCTTGATAGCCTACACTGAAGCTTTCTTT. It yields the protein CASSLIAYTEAFF.

The chain couples TRBV28 to TRBJ1-2; 9 bases fit TRBD1. The junction had 11 bases not matched to a gene; V was cut back by 4 bases and J by 8 bases. Germline CDR1 MDHEN, CDR2 SYDVKM. The CDR3 is 15 amino acids. In DNA form, the CDR3 reads TGTGCCAGCAGTTCCTCAAGGGACAGGGTACGGGGCTACACCTTC. Translation: CASSSSRDRVRGYTF.

The chain recombines TRBV6-5 with TRBJ1-3, with a tentative D call TRBD1 (5 bases). The CDR3 contains 14 residues. Germline lookup yields CDR1 MNHEY and CDR2 SVGAGI. V was trimmed by 4 bases and J by 0 bases, leaving 7 bases between them. CDR3: CASSSGHSGNTIYF. CDR3 DNA: TGTGCCAGCAGTTCAGGGCACTCTGGAAACACCATATATTTT.

The sample holds a few counts of this clone. This rearrangement joins TRBV19 to TRBJ2-7; 7 bases align to TRBD1. V dropped 5 bases and J dropped 2; count of bases not matched to a gene: 6. This CDR3 is built from 14 residues. In germline, CDR1 is LNHDA, CDR2 SQIVND (reference sequence). CDR3 loop: CASSRPGQTYEQYF. The CDR3 DNA reads as TGTGCCAGTAGTCGGCCGGGACAGACCTACGAGCAGTACTTC.

The J gene is TRBJ2-7, the V gene TRBV6-7; TRBD1 is a possible D gene (5 bases). TRBV6-7 is given ORF status, its function remaining uncertain. The CDR3 sequence is 15 residues long. V shed 5 bases and J shed 4 bases, with 18 bases lying between them. The CDR3 loop reads CASSPPEWTQYEQYF. The CDR3 nucleotides are TGTGCCAGCAGTCCACCCGAATGGACACAGTACGAGCAGTACTTC.

CDR3: CASSRRQGREQYF. The CDR3, as DNA: TGTGCCAGTAGCCGCCGACAGGGTCGCGAGCAGTACTTC. V and J are TRBV19 and TRBJ2-7, with 7 positions matching TRBD1. The CDR3 is 13 residues long. The junction had 8 bases not matched to a gene; V was cut back by 6 bases and J by 6 bases. Germline V gene data show CDR1 as LNHDA and CDR2 as SQIVND (reference sequence).

The chain links TRBV6-5 to TRBJ2-2; 9 bases agree with TRBD1. V was clipped by 3 bases and J by 4 bases; unmatched bases: 3. Germline CDR1 is MNHEY and CDR2 is SVGAGI. There are 15 residues in the CDR3. The CDR3 nucleotides are TGTGCCAGCAGTTATGGGACAGGGATCACCGGGGAGCTGTTTTTT. Translation: CASSYGTGITGELFF.

The chain combines TRBV11-3 with TRBJ2-3; 9 nucleotides line up with TRBD2. The CDR3 is 14 amino acids. After removal of 3 bases from V and 4 bases from J, the junction contained 2 bases not matched to a gene. Germline CDR1 and CDR2: SGHNT and YENEEA. CDR3 in DNA: TGTGCCAGCAGCTTTAGCGGGAGTTCAGATACGCAGTATTTT. Its protein is CASSFSGSSDTQYF.

J is TRBJ2-7 and V is TRBV28; the match to TRBD2 covers 10 bases. CDR1 MDHEN and CDR2 SYDVKM come from the germline V gene. This CDR3 is 15 amino acids long. With V trimmed by 3 bases and J by 6 bases, 8 bases remained unmatched. CDR3 in amino acids: CASSFSSGRVGEQYF. Here the CDR3 DNA reads TGTGCCAGCAGTTTCTCGAGCGGGAGGGTTGGCGAGCAGTACTTC.

This clone was seen a single time. The chain employs TRBV18 and TRBJ2-5, with unresolved D. This CDR3 contains 15 residues. V was cut by 4 bases and J by 5 bases, with 17 bases left in between. Germline V gene lookup returns CDR1 KGHSH and CDR2 LQKENI. Here the CDR3 reads CASSLTGSSEETQYF. The CDR3 coding sequence is TGTGCCAGCTCACTCACCGGGTCGTCAGAGGAGACCCAGTACTTC. The full variable domain, its missing parts supplied by reference TRBV18 and TRBJ2-5, is NAGVMQNPRHLVRRRGQEARLRCSPMKGHSHVYWYRQLPEEGLKFMVYLQKENIIDESGMPKERFSAEFPKEGPSILRIQQVVRGDSAAYFCASSLTGSSEETQYFGPGTRLLVL.

The chain has TRBV6-5 and TRBJ1-3; no clear D gene. Germline lookup yields CDR1 MNHEY and CDR2 SVGAGI. The CDR3 extends over 16 amino acids. V was pared by 2 bases and J by 0 bases, with 11 bases between. In DNA form, the CDR3 reads TGTGCCAGCAGTTACGGGCCCAATCTCTCTGGAAACACCATATATTTT. It is translated as CASSYGPNLSGNTIYF.

The chain uses TRBV5-1 and TRBJ2-5; a possible D gene is TRBD1 (6 bases). The CDR3 runs to 19 residues. From germline, CDR1 is SGHRS and CDR2 YFSETQ. Trimming cost V 1 base and J 2 bases, with 24 bases left between them. The CDR3 spells CASSLFILGRGLSQETQYF. The CDR3 DNA follows: TGCGCCAGCAGCTTGTTTATATTGGGCAGGGGATTGTCGCAAGAGACCCAGTACTTC.

The rearrangement links TRBV27 to TRBJ1-6; D is perhaps TRBD1 (6 bases). Trimming took 2 bases from V and 5 from J, leaving 10 bases between them. Germline V gene data show CDR1 as MNHEY and CDR2 as SMNVEV (reference sequence). The CDR3 spans 15 residues. CDR3 residues: CASSLLGTNNSPLHF. CDR3 bases: TGTGCCAGCAGTTTACTCGGGACAAATAATTCACCCCTCCACTTT.

This clone showed up just a few times. V usage is TRBV7-9 and J usage is TRBJ1-1, with 12 positions matching TRBD1. Losses at the gene ends were 5 bases for V and 3 bases for J; bases not matched to a gene: 10. The CDR3 is 17 residues long. Germline assignment: CDR1 SEHNR and CDR2 FQNEAQ (reference sequence). CDR3 bases: TGTGCCAGCAGCCTAAAAGGGACAGGGGGCAAAGACACTGAAGCTTTCTTT. It encodes CASSLKGTGGKDTEAFF.

The chain couples TRBV2 to TRBJ1-4; 9 bases line up with TRBD1. Germline V CDR1 and CDR2: SNHLY, FYNNEI. Germline trimming cut 6 bases from V and 8 bases from J; bases unmatched to any gene: 7. CDR3 length equals 14 residues. The CDR3 reads CASSADRGDEKLFF. CDR3 DNA sequence: TGTGCCAGCAGCGCGGACAGGGGAGACGAAAAACTGTTTTTT.

This sequence joins TRBV14 and TRBJ1-2; TRBD1 matches at 7 bases. The CDR3 sequence is 14 residues long. Looked up from germline, CDR1 is SGHDN and CDR2 is FVKESK. The J segment lost 4 bases and the V segment lost 2 bases, leaving 4 bases of the junction unmatched. CDR3 region: CASSQQQGTYGYTF. The DNA for the CDR3 is TGTGCCAGCAGCCAACAACAGGGGACCTATGGCTACACCTTC. The full variable domain, completed using reference TRBV14 and TRBJ1-2, is EAGVTQFPSHSVIEKGQTVTLRCDPISGHDNLYWYRRVMGKEIKFLLHFVKESKQDESGMPNNRFLAERTGGTYSTLKVQPAELEDSGVYFCASSQQQGTYGYTFGSGTRLTVV.

The rearrangement uses TRBV5-6 and TRBJ2-1; possibly TRBD2 for D (6 bases). This CDR3 spans 16 amino acids. Germline V CDR1 and CDR2: SGHDT, YYEEEE. Trimming removed 5 bases from V and 6 bases from J, with 21 bases in between. Written as DNA, the CDR3 is TGTGCCAGCAGGCGTACCGGACTATTTACTGGCAATGAGCAGTTCTTC. This sequence encodes CASRRTGLFTGNEQFF.

The chain uses TRBV7-6 and TRBJ1-1; D is perhaps TRBD1 (5 bases). The CDR3 runs to 13 residues. Trimming took 4 bases from V and 4 from J, leaving 10 bases between them. Germline lookup yields CDR1 SGHVS and CDR2 FNYEAQ. Written as DNA, the CDR3 is TGTGCCAGCAGCTCTGGGGGGGGCACTGAAGCTTTCTTT. It specifies CASSSGGGTEAFF.

The chain uses TRBV19 and TRBJ2-7; D unclear. CDR1 LNHDA and CDR2 SQIVND come from the germline V gene (reference sequence). V was shortened by 0 bases and J by 0 bases, with 12 bases between the two germline ends. The CDR3 loop spans 16 amino acids. For the CDR3, the DNA is TGTGCCAGTAGTATAGACAGGCGCACGAGCTCCTACGAGCAGTACTTC. Translated: CASSIDRRTSSYEQYF.

This chain joins TRBV27 and TRBJ2-3; D might be TRBD1 (7 bases). Trimming left V 5 bases short and J 5 bases short, with 23 bases between. This CDR3 contains 17 residues. Germline V lookup: CDR1 MNHEY, CDR2 SMNVEV (reference sequence). CDR3 DNA: TGTGCCAGCAGTCCTCCGACCGGACAGGAGGGTTTAGATACGCAGTATTTT. Its translation: CASSPPTGQEGLDTQYF.

The chain employs TRBV27 and TRBJ1-2, with 9 bases that match TRBD1. Germline CDR1 is MNHEY and CDR2 is SMNVEV (reference sequence). The CDR3 covers 14 residues. Unmatched junction bases numbered 4, after V lost 4 bases and J lost 4 bases. CDR3 in amino acids: CASSYGQGSYGYTF. The CDR3 DNA reads TGTGCCAGCAGTTACGGACAGGGGAGCTATGGCTACACCTTC.

The chain combines TRBV2 with TRBJ2-3, with 7 positions matching TRBD2. V gave up 6 bases and J gave up 0 bases; unmatched junction bases: 9. CDR1 is SNHLY and CDR2 is FYNNEI in the germline V gene. The CDR3 runs 16 residues. The CDR3 DNA reads TGTGCCAGCAGGGAGTCGACTAGCCGCAGCACAGATACGCAGTATTTT. Protein sequence: CASRESTSRSTDTQYF.